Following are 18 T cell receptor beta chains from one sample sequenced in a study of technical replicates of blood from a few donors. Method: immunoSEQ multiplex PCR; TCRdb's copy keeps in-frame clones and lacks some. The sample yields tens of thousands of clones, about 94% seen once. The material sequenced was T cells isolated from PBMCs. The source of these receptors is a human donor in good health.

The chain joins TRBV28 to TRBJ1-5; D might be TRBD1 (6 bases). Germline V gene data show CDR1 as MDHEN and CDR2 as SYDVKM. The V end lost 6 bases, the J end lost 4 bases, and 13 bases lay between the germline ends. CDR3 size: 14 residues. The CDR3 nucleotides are TGTGCCAGCAGCAGGGGAATAGGGAATCAGCCCCAGCATTTT. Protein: CASSRGIGNQPQHF.

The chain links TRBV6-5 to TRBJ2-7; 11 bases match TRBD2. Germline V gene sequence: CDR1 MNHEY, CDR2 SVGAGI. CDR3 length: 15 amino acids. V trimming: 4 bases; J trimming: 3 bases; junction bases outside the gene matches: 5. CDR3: CASSSSTSGIYEQYF. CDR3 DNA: TGTGCCAGCAGTTCCTCGACTAGCGGGATCTACGAGCAGTACTTC.

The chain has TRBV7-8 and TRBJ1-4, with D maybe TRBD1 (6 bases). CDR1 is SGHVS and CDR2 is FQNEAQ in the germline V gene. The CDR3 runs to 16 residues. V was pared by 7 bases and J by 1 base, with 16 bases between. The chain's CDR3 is CASIKGVRGTNEKLFF. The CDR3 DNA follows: TGTGCCAGCATCAAGGGGGTACGGGGAACTAATGAAAAACTGTTTTTT.

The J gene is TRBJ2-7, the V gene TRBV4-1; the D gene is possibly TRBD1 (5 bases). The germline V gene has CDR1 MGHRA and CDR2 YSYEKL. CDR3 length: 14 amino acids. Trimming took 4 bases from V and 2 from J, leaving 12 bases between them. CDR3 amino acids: CASSPYDRTYEQYF. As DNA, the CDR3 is TGCGCCAGCAGCCCCTACGACAGAACCTACGAGCAGTACTTC.

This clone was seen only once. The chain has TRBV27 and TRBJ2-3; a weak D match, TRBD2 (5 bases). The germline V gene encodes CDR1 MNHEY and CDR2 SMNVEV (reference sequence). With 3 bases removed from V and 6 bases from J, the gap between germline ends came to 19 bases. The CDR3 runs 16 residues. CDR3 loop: CASSFLAGRATDTQYF. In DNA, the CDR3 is TGTGCCAGCAGTTTTCTTGCGGGCCGAGCGACGGATACGCAGTATTTT.

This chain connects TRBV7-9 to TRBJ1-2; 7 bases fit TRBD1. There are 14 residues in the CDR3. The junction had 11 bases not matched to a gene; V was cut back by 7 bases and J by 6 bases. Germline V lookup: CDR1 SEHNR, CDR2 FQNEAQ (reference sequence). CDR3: CASNPQGTQDGYTF. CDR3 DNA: TGTGCCAGCAATCCACAGGGGACTCAGGATGGCTACACCTTC.

The CDR3 nucleotides are TGTGCCAGCAGCTTAATCAAGGGGTACGAGCAGTACTTC. Protein product: CASSLIKGYEQYF. The chain carries TRBV7-9 and TRBJ2-7; TRBD1 might be the D (5 bases). CDR1 SEHNR and CDR2 FQNEAQ come from the germline V gene (reference sequence). The length of the CDR3 is 13 residues. Trimming took 2 bases from V and 4 from J, leaving 9 bases between them.

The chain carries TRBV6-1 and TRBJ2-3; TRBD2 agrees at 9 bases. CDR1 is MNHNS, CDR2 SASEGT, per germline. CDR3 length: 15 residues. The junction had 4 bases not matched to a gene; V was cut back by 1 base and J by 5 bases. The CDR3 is CASSEGAGGIDTQYF. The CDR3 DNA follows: TGTGCCAGCAGTGAAGGGGCGGGAGGGATAGATACGCAGTATTTT.

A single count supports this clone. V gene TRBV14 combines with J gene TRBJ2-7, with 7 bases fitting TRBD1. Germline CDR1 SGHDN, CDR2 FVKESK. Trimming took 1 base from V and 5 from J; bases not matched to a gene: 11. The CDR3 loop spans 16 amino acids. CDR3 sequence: CASSQVMTGRADEQYF. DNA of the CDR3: TGTGCCAGCAGCCAAGTTATGACAGGGCGAGCGGACGAGCAGTACTTC.

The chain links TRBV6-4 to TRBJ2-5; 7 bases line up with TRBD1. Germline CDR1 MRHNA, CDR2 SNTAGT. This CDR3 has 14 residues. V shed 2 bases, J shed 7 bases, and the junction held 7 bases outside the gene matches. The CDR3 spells CASSDVGQKWTQYF. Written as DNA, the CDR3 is TGTGCCAGCAGTGACGTGGGACAGAAATGGACCCAGTACTTC.

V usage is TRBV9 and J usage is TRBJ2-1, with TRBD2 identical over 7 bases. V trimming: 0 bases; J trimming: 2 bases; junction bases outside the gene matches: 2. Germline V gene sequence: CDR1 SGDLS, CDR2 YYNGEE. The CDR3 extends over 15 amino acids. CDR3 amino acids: CASSVVSGTYNEQFF. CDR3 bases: TGTGCCAGCAGCGTAGTAAGCGGGACCTACAATGAGCAGTTCTTC.

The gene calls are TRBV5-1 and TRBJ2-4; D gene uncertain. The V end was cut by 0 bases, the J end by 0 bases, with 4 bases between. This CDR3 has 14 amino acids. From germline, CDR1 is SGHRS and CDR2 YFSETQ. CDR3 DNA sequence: TGCGCCAGCAGCTTGGAGCTAGCCAAAAACATTCAGTACTTC. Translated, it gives CASSLELAKNIQYF.

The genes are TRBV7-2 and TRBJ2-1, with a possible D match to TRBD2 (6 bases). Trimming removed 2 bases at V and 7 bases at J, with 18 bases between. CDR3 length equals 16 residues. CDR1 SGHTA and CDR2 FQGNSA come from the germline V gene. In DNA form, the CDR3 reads TGTGCCAGCAGCTTACCCACGGGACTTCTTACTAATGAGCAGTTCTTC. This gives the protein CASSLPTGLLTNEQFF. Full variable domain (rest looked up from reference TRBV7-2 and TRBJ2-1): GAGVSQSPSNKVTEKGKDVELRCDPISGHTALYWYRQSLGQGLEFLIYFQGNSAPDKSGLPSDRFSAERTGGSVSTLTIQRTQQEDSAVYLCASSLPTGLLTNEQFFGPGTRLTVL.

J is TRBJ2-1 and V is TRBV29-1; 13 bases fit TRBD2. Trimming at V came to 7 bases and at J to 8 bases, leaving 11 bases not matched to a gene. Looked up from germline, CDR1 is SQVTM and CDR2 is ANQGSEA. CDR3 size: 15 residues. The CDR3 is CSALPGLAGLDEQFF. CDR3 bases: TGCAGCGCGCTTCCGGGACTAGCGGGACTGGATGAGCAGTTCTTC.

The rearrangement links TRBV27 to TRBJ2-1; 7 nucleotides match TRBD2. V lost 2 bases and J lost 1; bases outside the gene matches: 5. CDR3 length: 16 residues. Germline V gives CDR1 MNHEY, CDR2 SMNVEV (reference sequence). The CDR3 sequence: CASSLTLADSYNEQFF. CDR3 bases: TGTGCCAGCAGTTTAACTCTAGCGGATTCCTACAATGAGCAGTTCTTC.

CDR3 sequence: CASRIREGYNEQFF. CDR3 coding DNA: TGTGCCAGTCGGATCAGGGAAGGATACAATGAGCAGTTCTTC. The genes are TRBV27 and TRBJ2-1; TRBD1 is a possible D gene (5 bases). CDR1 and CDR2 (germline): MNHEY, SMNVEV (reference sequence). CDR3 size: 14 residues. V lost 9 bases and J 4 bases, leaving 16 bases between the germline ends.

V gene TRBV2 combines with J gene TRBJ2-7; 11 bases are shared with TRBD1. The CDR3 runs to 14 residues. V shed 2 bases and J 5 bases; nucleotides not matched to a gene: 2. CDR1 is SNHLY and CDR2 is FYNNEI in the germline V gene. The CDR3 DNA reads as TGTGCCAGCAGTGAACGGACAGGGGGCCACGAGCAGTACTTC. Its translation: CASSERTGGHEQYF.

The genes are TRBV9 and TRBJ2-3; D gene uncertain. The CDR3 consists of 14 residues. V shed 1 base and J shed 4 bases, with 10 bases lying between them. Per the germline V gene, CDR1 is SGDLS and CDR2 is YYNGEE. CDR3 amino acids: CASSVTLGSDTQYF. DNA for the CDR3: TGTGCCAGCAGCGTAACTCTAGGTTCAGATACGCAGTATTTT.